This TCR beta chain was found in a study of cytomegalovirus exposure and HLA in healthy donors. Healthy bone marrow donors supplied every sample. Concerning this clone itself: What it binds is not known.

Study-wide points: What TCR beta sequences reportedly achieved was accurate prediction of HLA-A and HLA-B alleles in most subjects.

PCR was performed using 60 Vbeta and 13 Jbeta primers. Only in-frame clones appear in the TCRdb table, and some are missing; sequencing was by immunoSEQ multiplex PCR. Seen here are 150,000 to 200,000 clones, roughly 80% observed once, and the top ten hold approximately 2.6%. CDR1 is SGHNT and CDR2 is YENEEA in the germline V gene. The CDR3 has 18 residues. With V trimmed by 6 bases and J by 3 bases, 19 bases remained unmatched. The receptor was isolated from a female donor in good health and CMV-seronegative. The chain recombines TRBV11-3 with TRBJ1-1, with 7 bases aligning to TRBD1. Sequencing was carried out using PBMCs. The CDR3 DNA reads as TGTGCCAGCAGGGCGGGACAGACGCTCCTACAGTCGGACACTGAAGCTTTCTTT. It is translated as CASRAGQTLLQSDTEAFF.